Presented here are 26 T cell receptor beta chains from one specimen sequenced in a study of blood T cell dynamics during melanoma immunotherapy. The table came from immunoSEQ multiplex PCR; TCRdb's copy has only in-frame clones and leaves some out. The table lists about 10,000 clones, almost 85% of them singletons, with around 15% in the top ten. Time point defined: pre-treatment baseline. The starting material was blood, obtained from a patient treated with checkpoint blockade. The receptors stem from a human donor with melanoma.

This chain links TRBV7-8 with TRBJ2-2; tentative D call: TRBD1 (6 bases). V dropped 0 bases and J dropped 3 bases, with 8 bases sitting between them. The germline V gene encodes CDR1 SGHVS and CDR2 FQNEAQ. This CDR3 region has 15 residues. The CDR3 loop is CASSLAGAYTGELFF. For the CDR3, the DNA is TGTGCCAGCAGCTTAGCGGGGGCCTACACCGGGGAGCTGTTTTTT.

The chain has TRBV28 and TRBJ1-6; tentatively, D is TRBD1 (5 bases). Trimming left V 11 bases short and J 1 base short, with 12 bases between. The CDR3 sequence is 14 residues long. In germline, CDR1 is MDHEN, CDR2 SYDVKM. DNA for the CDR3: TGTGCCGCTGACGGGGGTTCCTATAATTCACCCCTCCACTTT. Translation gives CAADGGSYNSPLHF.

This chain joins TRBV9 and TRBJ2-5; 8 positions agree with TRBD2. The CDR3 spans 21 residues. Germline CDR1 reads SGDLS; CDR2 reads YYNGEE. The ends lost 0 bases at V and 1 base at J; junction bases unmatched: 20. CDR3 DNA: TGTGCCAGCAGCGTAGACCCAACCGGGGACACGGGGGGGGAGCCCCAAGAGACCCAGTACTTC. Translation: CASSVDPTGDTGGEPQETQYF.

CDR3 nucleotide sequence: TGCAGTGCGGTGCAGGGCTATGGCTACACCTTC. It encodes CSAVQGYGYTF. The chain has TRBV20-1 and TRBJ1-2; tentative D call: TRBD1 (5 bases). CDR3 length equals 11 residues. The germline gives CDR1 DFQATT, CDR2 SNEGSKA (reference sequence). V dropped 6 bases and J dropped 4 bases, with 9 bases sitting between them.

The chain combines TRBV7-2 with TRBJ2-1, with 11 bases aligning to TRBD2. Germline V lookup: CDR1 SGHTA, CDR2 FQGNSA. V lost 1 base, J lost 7 bases, and 3 bases stayed unmatched. The CDR3 contains 15 residues. DNA of the CDR3: TGTGCCAGCAGCTTAGTTAGCGGGGGGGTAAATGAGCAGTTCTTC. It yields the protein CASSLVSGGVNEQFF.

The rearrangement uses TRBV27 and TRBJ2-1; possibly TRBD1 or TRBD2 for D (5 bases each). Germline V gene data show CDR1 as MNHEY and CDR2 as SMNVEV (reference sequence). The CDR3 is made up of 13 amino acids. The V end was cut by 5 bases, the J end by 7 bases, with 12 bases between. The CDR3 protein is CASSGGTLNEQFF. CDR3 nucleotides: TGTGCCAGCAGTGGGGGAACTTTAAATGAGCAGTTCTTC.

CDR3 protein: CATSRERQGWGEQYF. The CDR3 nucleotides read TGTGCCACCAGCAGAGAAAGGCAGGGCTGGGGGGAGCAGTACTTC. This sequence joins TRBV15 and TRBJ2-7, with D perhaps given as TRBD1 or TRBD2 (5 bases each). Germline V gives CDR1 LNHNV, CDR2 YYDKDF (reference sequence). V was cut by 0 bases and J by 7 bases, with 16 bases left in between. The length of the CDR3 is 15 residues. Looking up the rest from reference TRBV15 and TRBJ2-7 gives the full variable domain: DAMVIQNPRYQVTQFGKPVTLSCSQTLNHNVMYWYQQKSSQAPKLLFHYYDKDFNNEADTPDNFQSRRPNTSFCFLDIRSPGLGDTAMYLCATSRERQGWGEQYFGPGTRLTVT.

This rearrangement joins TRBV28 to TRBJ1-6, with a weak D call TRBD1 (5 bases). V lost 6 bases to trimming and J lost 10 bases, with 16 bases between them. CDR3 size: 14 residues. The germline V gene has CDR1 MDHEN and CDR2 SYDVKM. CDR3 residues: CASSLTGGHSPLHF. DNA of the CDR3: TGTGCCAGCAGCCTAACAGGAGGCCACTCACCCCTCCACTTT.

V gene TRBV12-2 combines with J gene TRBJ1-5; the table names TRBD1, a call not compared with the DNA. TRBV12-2 is flagged as a pseudogene. The CDR3 totals 19 residues. CDR3 protein: CASRLSVRTVLFSNQPQHF. The CDR3 DNA follows: TGTGCAAGTCGCTTAAGTGTAAGGACAGTTCTATTTAGCAATCAGCCCCAGCATTTT.

Worth noting for this clone: The same CDR3 also results from other DNA sequences found in this sample. This chain links TRBV6-5 with TRBJ2-7; D is ambiguous. CDR1 MNHEY and CDR2 SVGAGI come from the germline V gene. This CDR3 has 13 residues. The ends were cut back, 0 bases at V and 1 base at J, with 4 bases in the middle. Written as DNA, the CDR3 is TGTGCCAGCAGTTACTCGGCTTCCTACGAGCAGTACTTC. Encoded protein: CASSYSASYEQYF.

The rearrangement joins TRBV14 to TRBJ1-2; TRBD1 might be the D (6 bases). This CDR3 contains 16 residues. From germline, CDR1 is SGHDN and CDR2 FVKESK. The V gene lost 4 bases and the J gene lost 1 base, with 16 bases spanning the gap. Here the CDR3 reads CASSPLTGPINYGYTF. The CDR3 region has the DNA TGTGCCAGCAGCCCGCTGACAGGTCCCATTAACTATGGCTACACCTTC.

The chain combines TRBV5-1 with TRBJ2-7; D gene unclear. V gave up 5 bases and J gave up 5 bases, with 11 bases separating them. The CDR3 is 12 amino acids. Germline V gives CDR1 SGHRS, CDR2 YFSETQ. This chain's CDR3 is CASSNPSNEQYF. DNA for the CDR3: TGCGCCAGCAGTAACCCTTCAAACGAGCAGTACTTC.

The chain employs TRBV29-1 and TRBJ1-5; no clear D gene. The CDR3 has 11 amino acids. Germline-derived CDR1 and CDR2 are SQVTM and ANQGSEA. The ends were cut back, 3 bases at V and 15 bases at J, with 15 bases in the middle. CDR3 sequence reads: CSVEVAQRRHF. The CDR3 DNA reads TGCAGCGTTGAGGTGGCACAAAGGAGGCATTTT.

V and J are TRBV19 and TRBJ2-2; 8 nucleotides match TRBD2. J was trimmed by 4 bases and V by 4 bases; bases with no gene match: 5. Germline values: CDR1 LNHDA, CDR2 SQIVND (reference sequence). The CDR3 consists of 15 residues. The CDR3 protein is CASSTSGGPTGELFF. The DNA of the CDR3 is TGTGCCAGTAGTACGAGCGGGGGCCCCACCGGGGAGCTGTTTTTT.

J is TRBJ2-1 and V is TRBV7-8; 11 nucleotides match TRBD2. Germline trimming cut 5 bases from V and 10 bases from J; bases unmatched to any gene: 7. The germline V gene encodes CDR1 SGHVS and CDR2 FQNEAQ. The CDR3 contains 14 residues. Here the CDR3 reads CASSPRSSGGEQFF. DNA for the CDR3: TGTGCCAGCAGCCCACGGTCTAGCGGGGGGGAGCAGTTCTTC.

V is TRBV19 and J is TRBJ1-3, with unresolved D. The CDR3 runs to 16 residues. V was pared by 0 bases and J by 4 bases, with 13 bases between. CDR1 is LNHDA, CDR2 SQIVND, per germline (reference sequence). This CDR3 is CASSIDGRARGNTIYF. Written as DNA, the CDR3 is TGTGCCAGTAGTATAGACGGCCGGGCCAGAGGAAACACCATATATTTT.

This chain connects TRBV5-8 to TRBJ2-2; 7 positions agree with TRBD1. Germline trimming cut 0 bases from V and 1 base from J; bases unmatched to any gene: 9. This CDR3 comprises 18 residues. Per the germline V gene, CDR1 is SGHTS and CDR2 is YDEGEE. This CDR3 reads CASSLDWTGVKNTGELFF. The CDR3, as DNA: TGTGCCAGCAGCTTGGATTGGACAGGCGTGAAGAACACCGGGGAGCTGTTTTTT.

The chain joins TRBV7-9 to TRBJ2-1; 13 bases are shared with TRBD2. CDR3 length: 16 amino acids. Germline V gene data show CDR1 as SEHNR and CDR2 as FQNEAQ (reference sequence). Losses at the gene ends were 4 bases for V and 4 bases for J; bases not matched to a gene: 4. CDR3: CASSSRLAGGYNEQFF. The CDR3 coding sequence is TGTGCCAGCAGCTCCAGACTAGCGGGGGGATACAATGAGCAGTTCTTC.

V is TRBV7-8 and J is TRBJ2-1, with 9 bases lining up with TRBD1. The J segment lost 7 bases and the V segment lost 1 base, leaving 5 bases of the junction unmatched. CDR3 length: 15 residues. Germline-derived CDR1 and CDR2 are SGHVS and FQNEAQ. For the CDR3, the DNA is TGTGCCAGCAGCTTAGATTCTGGACAGGGGAATGAGCAGTTCTTC. Its protein is CASSLDSGQGNEQFF.

The sample holds a few counts of this clone. The chain uses TRBV5-6 and TRBJ1-1; the match to TRBD1 covers 12 bases. The J segment lost 2 bases and the V segment lost 3 bases, leaving 5 bases of the junction unmatched. CDR1 and CDR2 (germline): SGHDT, YYEEEE. This CDR3 contains 16 residues. CDR3 residues: CASSYFGTGGNTEAFF. CDR3 nucleotides: TGTGCCAGCAGCTATTTCGGGACAGGGGGCAACACTGAAGCTTTCTTT. The full variable domain, its missing parts supplied by reference TRBV5-6 and TRBJ1-1, is DAGVTQSPTHLIKTRGQQVTLRCSPKSGHDTVSWYQQALGQGPQFIFQYYEEEERQRGNFPDRFSGHQFPNYSSELNVNALLLGDSALYLCASSYFGTGGNTEAFFGQGTRLTVV.

This chain joins TRBV15 and TRBJ1-2; 8 bases align to TRBD1. Trimming removed 0 bases from V and 6 bases from J; junction bases left unmatched: 6. CDR3 length equals 15 residues. The germline gives CDR1 LNHNV, CDR2 YYDKDF (reference sequence). CDR3 in amino acids: CATSRDMSRGHGYTF. For the CDR3, the DNA is TGTGCCACCAGCAGAGATATGAGCAGGGGGCATGGCTACACCTTC.

The CDR3 DNA reads TGTGCCAGCAGTGAGCCGGGACAGGGGGCTTCCTACGAGCAGTACTTC. Translating it yields CASSEPGQGASYEQYF. The chain couples TRBV2 to TRBJ2-7; TRBD1 matches at 12 bases. Trimming removed 3 bases from V and 1 base from J; junction bases left unmatched: 4. The CDR3 runs to 16 residues. Germline V gives CDR1 SNHLY, CDR2 FYNNEI.

V and J are TRBV6-1 and TRBJ2-3; 12 nucleotides agree with TRBD2. There are 16 residues in the CDR3. The V gene's germline CDR1 is MNHNS and CDR2 SASEGT. V gave up 1 base and J gave up 7 bases; unmatched junction bases: 6. As DNA, the CDR3 is TGTGCCAGCAGTGAAGGGCTAGCGGGGGGGCAAAATACGCAGTATTTT. Its translation is CASSEGLAGGQNTQYF.

This clone was observed a few times. The J gene is TRBJ1-5, the V gene TRBV28; D remains ambiguous. Germline-derived CDR1 and CDR2 are MDHEN and SYDVKM. V dropped 10 bases and J dropped 0 bases, with 7 bases sitting between them. This CDR3 has 12 residues. The CDR3 spells CATEYSNQPQHF. The CDR3 region has the DNA TGTGCCACCGAATATAGCAATCAGCCCCAGCATTTT.

The rearrangement joins TRBV4-3 to TRBJ1-4; TRBD1 matches at 7 bases. Trimming cost V 0 bases and J 5 bases; bases outside gene matches: 6. The CDR3 totals 16 residues. Germline CDR1 LGHNA, CDR2 YSLEER. The CDR3 coding sequence is TGCGCCAGCAGCCAAGATGGAAGGGGGCGGAATGAAAAACTGTTTTTT. Protein: CASSQDGRGRNEKLFF.

The CDR3 is CASSYAREAFF. The CDR3 DNA reads as TGTGCCAGCAGTTACGCGAGGGAAGCTTTCTTT. J is TRBJ1-1 and V is TRBV6-5; D uncertain. Trimming left V 2 bases short and J 8 bases short, with 6 bases between. Looked up from germline, CDR1 is MNHEY and CDR2 is SVGAGI. CDR3 size: 11 residues.